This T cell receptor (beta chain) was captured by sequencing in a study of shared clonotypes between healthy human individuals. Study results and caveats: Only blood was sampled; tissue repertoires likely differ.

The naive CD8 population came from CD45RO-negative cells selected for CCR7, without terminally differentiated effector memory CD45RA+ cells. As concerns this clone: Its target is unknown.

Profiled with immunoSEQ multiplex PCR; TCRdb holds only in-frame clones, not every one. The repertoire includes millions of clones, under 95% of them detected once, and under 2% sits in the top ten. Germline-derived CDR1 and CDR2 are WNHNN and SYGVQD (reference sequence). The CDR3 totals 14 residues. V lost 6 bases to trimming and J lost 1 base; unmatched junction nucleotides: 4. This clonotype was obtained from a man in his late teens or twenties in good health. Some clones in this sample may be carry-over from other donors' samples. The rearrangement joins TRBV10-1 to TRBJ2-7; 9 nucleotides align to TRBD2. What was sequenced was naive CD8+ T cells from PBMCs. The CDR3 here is CASSPSGASYEQYF. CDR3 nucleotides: TGCGCCAGCAGCCCTAGCGGGGCTTCCTACGAGCAGTACTTC.